This T cell receptor beta chain was retrieved from a study of shared clonotypes between healthy human individuals. The test was conducted at deep level. Sequencing was performed with immunoSEQ multiplex PCR; in TCRdb, only in-frame clones are kept and a portion is missing. The sample carries roughly 2.5 million clones, roughly 92% recorded once. The material sequenced was naive CD4+ T cells sorted from blood. This sample's subset: CD45RA+ positively selected. The origin of this receptor is a man aged 18 to 30 in good health.

This CDR3 is CASSSRDSKQETQYF. The CDR3 DNA is TGTGCCAGCAGCTCCCGGGACAGCAAGCAAGAGACCCAGTACTTC. The V gene is TRBV11-3, the J gene TRBJ2-5, with TRBD1 matching over 7 bases. V lost 4 bases and J lost 2; bases outside the gene matches: 7. CDR3 length: 15 residues. Germline-derived CDR1 and CDR2 are SGHNT and YENEEA.